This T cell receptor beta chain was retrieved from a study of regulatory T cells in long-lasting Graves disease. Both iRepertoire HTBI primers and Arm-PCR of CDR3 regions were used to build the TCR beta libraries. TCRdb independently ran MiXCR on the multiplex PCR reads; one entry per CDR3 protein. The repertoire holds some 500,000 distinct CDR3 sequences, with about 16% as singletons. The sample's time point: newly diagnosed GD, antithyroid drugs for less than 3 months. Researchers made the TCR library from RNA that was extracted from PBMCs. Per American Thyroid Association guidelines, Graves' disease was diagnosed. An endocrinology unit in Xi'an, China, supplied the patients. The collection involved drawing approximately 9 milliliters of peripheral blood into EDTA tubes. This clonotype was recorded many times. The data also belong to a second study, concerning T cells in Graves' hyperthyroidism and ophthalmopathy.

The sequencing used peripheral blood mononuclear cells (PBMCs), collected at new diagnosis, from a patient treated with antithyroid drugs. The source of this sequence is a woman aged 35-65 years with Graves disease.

This CDR3 reads CSAREVSWEAQYF. The CDR3 region has the DNA TGCAGTGCTAGAGAGGTTTCTTGGGAGGCCCAGTACTTC. V usage is TRBV20-1 and J usage is TRBJ2-5; a possible D gene is TRBD2 (6 bases). Per germline, CDR1 DFQATT and CDR2 SNEGSKA (reference sequence). This CDR3 is 13 amino acids long. With 0 bases removed from V and 9 bases from J, the gap between germline ends came to 14 bases.